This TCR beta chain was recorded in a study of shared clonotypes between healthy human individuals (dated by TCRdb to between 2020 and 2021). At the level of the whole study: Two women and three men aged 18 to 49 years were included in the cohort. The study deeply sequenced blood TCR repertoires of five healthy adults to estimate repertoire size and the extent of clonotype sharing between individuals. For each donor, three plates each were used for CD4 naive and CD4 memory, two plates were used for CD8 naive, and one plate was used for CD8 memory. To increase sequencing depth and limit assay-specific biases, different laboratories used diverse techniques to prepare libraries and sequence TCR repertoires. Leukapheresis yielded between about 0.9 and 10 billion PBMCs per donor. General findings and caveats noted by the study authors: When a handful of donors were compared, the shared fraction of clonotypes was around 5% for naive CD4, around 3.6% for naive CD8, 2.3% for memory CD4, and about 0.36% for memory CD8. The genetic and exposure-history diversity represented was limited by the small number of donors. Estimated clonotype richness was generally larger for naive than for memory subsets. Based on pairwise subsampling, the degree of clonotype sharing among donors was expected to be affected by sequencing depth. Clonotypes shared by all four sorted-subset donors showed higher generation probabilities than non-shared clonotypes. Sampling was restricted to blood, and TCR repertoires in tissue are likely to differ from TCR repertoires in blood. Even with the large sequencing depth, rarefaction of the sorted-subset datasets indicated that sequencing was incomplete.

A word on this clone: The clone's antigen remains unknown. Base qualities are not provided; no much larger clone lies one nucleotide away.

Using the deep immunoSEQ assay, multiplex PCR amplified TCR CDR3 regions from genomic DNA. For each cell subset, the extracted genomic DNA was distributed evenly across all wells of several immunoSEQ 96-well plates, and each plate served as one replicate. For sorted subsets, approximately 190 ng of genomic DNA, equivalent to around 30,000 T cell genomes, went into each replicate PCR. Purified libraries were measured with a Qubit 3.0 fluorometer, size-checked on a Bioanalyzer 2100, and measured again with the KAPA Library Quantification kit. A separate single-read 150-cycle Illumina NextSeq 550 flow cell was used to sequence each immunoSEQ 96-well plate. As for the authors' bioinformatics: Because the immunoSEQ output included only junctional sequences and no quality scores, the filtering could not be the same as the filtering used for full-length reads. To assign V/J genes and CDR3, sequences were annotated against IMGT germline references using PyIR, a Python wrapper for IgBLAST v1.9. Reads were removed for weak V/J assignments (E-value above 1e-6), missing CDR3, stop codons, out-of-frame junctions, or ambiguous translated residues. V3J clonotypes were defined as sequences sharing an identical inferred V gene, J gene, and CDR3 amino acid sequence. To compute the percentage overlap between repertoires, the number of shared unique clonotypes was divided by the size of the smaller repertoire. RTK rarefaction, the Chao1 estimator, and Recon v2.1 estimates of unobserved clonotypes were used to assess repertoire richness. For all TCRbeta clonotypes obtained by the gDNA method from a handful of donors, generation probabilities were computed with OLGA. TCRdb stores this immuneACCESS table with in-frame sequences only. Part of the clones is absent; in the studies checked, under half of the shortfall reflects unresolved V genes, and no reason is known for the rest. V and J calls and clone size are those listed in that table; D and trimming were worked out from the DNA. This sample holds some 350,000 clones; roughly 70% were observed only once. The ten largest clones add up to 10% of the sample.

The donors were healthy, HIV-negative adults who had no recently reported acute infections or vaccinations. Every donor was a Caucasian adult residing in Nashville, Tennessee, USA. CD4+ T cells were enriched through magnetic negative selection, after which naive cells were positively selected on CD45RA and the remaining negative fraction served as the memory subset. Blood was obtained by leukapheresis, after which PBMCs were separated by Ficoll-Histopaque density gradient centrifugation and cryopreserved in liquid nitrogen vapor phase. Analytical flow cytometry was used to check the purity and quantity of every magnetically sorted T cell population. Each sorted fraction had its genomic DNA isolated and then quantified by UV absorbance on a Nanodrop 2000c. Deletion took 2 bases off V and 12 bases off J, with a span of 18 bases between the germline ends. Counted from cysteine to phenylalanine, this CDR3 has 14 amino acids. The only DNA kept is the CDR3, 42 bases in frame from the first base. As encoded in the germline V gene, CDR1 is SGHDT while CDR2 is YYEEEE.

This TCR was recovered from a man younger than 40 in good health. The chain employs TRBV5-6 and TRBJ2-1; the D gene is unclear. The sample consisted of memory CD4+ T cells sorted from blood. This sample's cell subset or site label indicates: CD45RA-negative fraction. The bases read TGTGCCAGCAGCTTCACGACGGCTTCAATGGTGCAGTTCTTC. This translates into CASSFTTASMVQFF.